A selection of T cell receptor beta chains follows, all from one sample in a study of CD8+ T cells in alopecia areata. TCRdb's copy holds only in-frame clones and misses some; the assay was immunoSEQ multiplex PCR. In the table there are some 180,000 clones, roughly 50% of which are singletons. Sequencing was performed on CD8+ T cells sorted from blood, taken at week 24, from a patient treated with tofacitinib. The source of these receptors is a human donor with alopecia areata. The CDR3 runs from the conserved cysteine through the conserved F or W. Fields, in order: clone size, J gene, D gene, V gene, CDR3 protein, CDR3 DNA. A D gene is named only where the DNA matches it firmly. Part of the rows lack a size; the others show once, few, many or a class for expanded clones.

clone_size: .; j_call: TRBJ2-1; d_call: TRBD2; v_call: TRBV11-3; cdr3_aa: CASSGEGSDEQFF; cdr3_nt: TGTGCCAGCAGCGGGGAGGGTTCGGATGAGCAGTTCTTC
clone_size: once; j_call: TRBJ2-3; d_call: TRBD2; v_call: TRBV9; cdr3_aa: CASSGGRTSADTQYF; cdr3_nt: TGTGCCAGCAGCGGAGGCAGGACTAGTGCAGATACGCAGTATTTT
clone_size: .; j_call: TRBJ2-5; d_call: TRBD2; v_call: TRBV15; cdr3_aa: CATSRRGGGKETQYF; cdr3_nt: TGTGCCACCAGCAGGCGGGGGGGCGGGAAAGAGACCCAGTACTTC
clone_size: few; j_call: TRBJ2-6; d_call: .; v_call: TRBV5-1; cdr3_aa: CASSSEGGSGANVLTF; cdr3_nt: TGCGCCAGCAGCTCCGAAGGGGGCTCTGGGGCCAACGTCCTGACTTTC
clone_size: few; j_call: TRBJ2-1; d_call: .; v_call: TRBV5-6; cdr3_aa: CASSPTTNEQFF; cdr3_nt: TGTGCCAGCAGCCCGACGACAAATGAGCAGTTCTTC
clone_size: .; j_call: TRBJ2-7; d_call: .; v_call: TRBV30; cdr3_aa: CAWSEGVYEQYF; cdr3_nt: TGTGCCTGGAGTGAAGGGGTTTACGAGCAGTACTTC
clone_size: few; j_call: TRBJ1-4; d_call: .; v_call: TRBV2; cdr3_aa: CASSEAGGEKLFF; cdr3_nt: TGTGCCAGCAGTGAGGCGGGAGGCGAAAAACTGTTTTTT
clone_size: once; j_call: TRBJ1-2; d_call: .; v_call: TRBV5-6; cdr3_aa: CASSLSSDVYGYTF; cdr3_nt: TGTGCCAGCAGCTTGAGCTCAGATGTCTATGGCTACACCTTC
clone_size: .; j_call: TRBJ2-6; d_call: .; v_call: TRBV4-1; cdr3_aa: CASSGVSGANVLTF; cdr3_nt: TGCGCCAGCAGCGGAGTATCTGGGGCCAACGTCCTGACTTTC
clone_size: .; j_call: TRBJ2-1; d_call: TRBD2; v_call: TRBV7-2; cdr3_aa: CASHAGGGNEQFF; cdr3_nt: TGTGCCAGCCATGCGGGGGGTGGAAATGAGCAGTTCTTC
clone_size: .; j_call: TRBJ1-2; d_call: .; v_call: TRBV29-1; cdr3_aa: CSVGLYGYGYTF; cdr3_nt: TGCAGCGTTGGGTTGTACGGCTATGGCTACACCTTC
clone_size: few; j_call: TRBJ2-5; d_call: .; v_call: TRBV2; cdr3_aa: CASSDPGIGEETQYF; cdr3_nt: TGTGCCAGCAGTGATCCGGGGATTGGGGAGGAGACCCAGTACTTC
clone_size: .; j_call: TRBJ1-1; d_call: TRBD1; v_call: TRBV30; cdr3_aa: CAWSFGQAWVAFF; cdr3_nt: TGTGCCTGGAGCTTCGGACAGGCGTGGGTAGCTTTCTTT
clone_size: once; j_call: TRBJ2-1; d_call: .; v_call: TRBV29-1; cdr3_aa: CSVIGAESSYNEQFF; cdr3_nt: TGCAGCGTCATAGGGGCGGAGAGCTCCTACAATGAGCAGTTCTTC
clone_size: .; j_call: TRBJ1-1; d_call: .; v_call: TRBV14; cdr3_aa: CASSQDRHLWGAFF; cdr3_nt: TGTGCCAGCAGCCAAGACAGACACTTGTGGGGAGCTTTCTTT
clone_size: .; j_call: TRBJ2-1; d_call: TRBD2; v_call: TRBV7-2; cdr3_aa: CASSGDREAGGHNNEQFF; cdr3_nt: TGTGCCAGCAGTGGGGACCGAGAAGCGGGGGGCCATAACAATGAGCAGTTCTTC
clone_size: few; j_call: TRBJ1-1; d_call: TRBD1; v_call: TRBV29-1; cdr3_aa: CSVEPFLGQGNTEAFF; cdr3_nt: TGCAGCGTTGAACCATTCCTCGGACAGGGGAATACTGAAGCTTTCTTT
clone_size: .; j_call: TRBJ1-2; d_call: .; v_call: TRBV6-5; cdr3_aa: CASSYSTGIGGYTF; cdr3_nt: TGTGCCAGCAGTTACTCCACAGGGATCGGTGGCTACACCTTC
clone_size: .; j_call: TRBJ1-5; d_call: .; v_call: TRBV15; cdr3_aa: CATSRERGVQPQHF; cdr3_nt: TGTGCCACCAGCAGAGAGAGGGGGGTTCAGCCCCAGCATTTT
clone_size: .; j_call: TRBJ1-2; d_call: .; v_call: TRBV6-1; cdr3_aa: CASSERTDTF; cdr3_nt: TGTGCCAGCAGTGAACGAACGGACACCTTC
clone_size: .; j_call: TRBJ2-1; d_call: .; v_call: TRBV5-4; cdr3_aa: CASSPRGTKHEQFF; cdr3_nt: TGTGCCAGCAGCCCCCGAGGGACGAAACATGAGCAGTTCTTC
clone_size: .; j_call: TRBJ2-1; d_call: TRBD2; v_call: TRBV10-3; cdr3_aa: CASRIAGGPENEQFF; cdr3_nt: TGTGCCAGCAGAATAGCGGGGGGGCCAGAGAATGAGCAGTTCTTC
clone_size: .; j_call: TRBJ2-7; d_call: TRBD1; v_call: TRBV10-3; cdr3_aa: CAISEARTGGDEQYF; cdr3_nt: TGTGCCATCAGTGAGGCCCGGACAGGGGGGGACGAGCAGTACTTC
clone_size: .; j_call: TRBJ2-1; d_call: .; v_call: TRBV4-1; cdr3_aa: CASSQALRDNEQFF; cdr3_nt: TGCGCCAGCAGCCAAGCCTTACGGGATAATGAGCAGTTCTTC
clone_size: once; j_call: TRBJ1-5; d_call: .; v_call: TRBV12-5; cdr3_aa: CASGLGGGNQPQHF; cdr3_nt: TGTGCTAGTGGTTTGGGGGGGGGCAATCAGCCCCAGCATTTT
clone_size: few; j_call: TRBJ2-2; d_call: .; v_call: TRBV7-6; cdr3_aa: CASSPLIISPMFF; cdr3_nt: TGTGCCAGCAGCCCTCTTATTATCTCCCCAATGTTTTTT
clone_size: .; j_call: TRBJ1-2; d_call: .; v_call: TRBV27; cdr3_aa: CASSSGGSYYGYTF; cdr3_nt: TGTGCCAGCAGTTCAGGCGGCTCCTACTATGGCTACACCTTC
clone_size: .; j_call: TRBJ2-3; d_call: TRBD2; v_call: TRBV5-6; cdr3_aa: CASSAYGTSGTDTQYF; cdr3_nt: TGTGCCAGCAGCGCCTATGGGACTAGCGGCACAGATACGCAGTATTTT
clone_size: .; j_call: TRBJ2-1; d_call: .; v_call: TRBV7-6; cdr3_aa: CASSPVGWGDEQFF; cdr3_nt: TGTGCCAGCAGCCCCGTCGGGTGGGGAGATGAGCAGTTCTTC
clone_size: .; j_call: TRBJ1-2; d_call: TRBD1; v_call: TRBV7-9; cdr3_aa: CASSNRDSGLINYGYTF; cdr3_nt: TGTGCCAGCAGCAACCGGGACAGCGGCTTGATTAACTATGGCTACACCTTC
clone_size: .; j_call: TRBJ2-2; d_call: .; v_call: TRBV28; cdr3_aa: CASSFGVTGELFF; cdr3_nt: TGTGCCAGCAGTTTTGGGGTTACCGGGGAGCTGTTTTTT
clone_size: .; j_call: TRBJ2-1; d_call: .; v_call: TRBV4-1; cdr3_aa: CASSQDEGAGPYNEQFF; cdr3_nt: TGCGCCAGCAGCCAAGATGAGGGGGCGGGGCCCTACAATGAGCAGTTCTTC
clone_size: few; j_call: TRBJ1-1; d_call: .; v_call: TRBV7-9; cdr3_aa: CASSLVQALNTEAFF; cdr3_nt: TGTGCCAGCAGCTTAGTCCAGGCCCTGAACACTGAAGCTTTCTTT
clone_size: few; j_call: TRBJ2-7; d_call: .; v_call: TRBV29-1; cdr3_aa: CSVVGQGGYEQYF; cdr3_nt: TGCAGCGTTGTCGGGCAGGGTGGGTACGAGCAGTACTTC
clone_size: few; j_call: TRBJ2-5; d_call: TRBD1; v_call: TRBV18; cdr3_aa: CASSQTTGASETQYF; cdr3_nt: TGTGCCAGCTCACAGACGACAGGGGCCTCGGAGACCCAGTACTTC
clone_size: .; j_call: TRBJ2-7; d_call: .; v_call: TRBV13; cdr3_aa: CASNVQGSYEQYF; cdr3_nt: TGTGCCAGCAATGTCCAGGGCTCCTACGAGCAGTACTTC
clone_size: .; j_call: TRBJ2-7; d_call: .; v_call: TRBV27; cdr3_aa: CASSFSAGQLSYEQYF; cdr3_nt: TGTGCCAGCAGTTTCTCCGCGGGACAGCTCTCCTACGAGCAGTACTTC